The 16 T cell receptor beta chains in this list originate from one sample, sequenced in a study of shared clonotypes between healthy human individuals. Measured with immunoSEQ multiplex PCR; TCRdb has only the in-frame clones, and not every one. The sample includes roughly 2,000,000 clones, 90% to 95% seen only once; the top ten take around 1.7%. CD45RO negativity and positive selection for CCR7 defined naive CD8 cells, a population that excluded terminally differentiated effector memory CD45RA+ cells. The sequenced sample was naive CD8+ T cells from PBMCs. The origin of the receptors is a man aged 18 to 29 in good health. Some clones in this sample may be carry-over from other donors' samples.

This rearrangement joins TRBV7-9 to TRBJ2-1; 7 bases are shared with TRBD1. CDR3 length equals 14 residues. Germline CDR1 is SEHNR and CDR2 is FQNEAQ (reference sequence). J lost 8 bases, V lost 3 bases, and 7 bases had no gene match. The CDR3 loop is CASSLGTAIDEQFF. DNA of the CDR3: TGTGCCAGCAGCTTGGGGACAGCGATCGATGAGCAGTTCTTC.

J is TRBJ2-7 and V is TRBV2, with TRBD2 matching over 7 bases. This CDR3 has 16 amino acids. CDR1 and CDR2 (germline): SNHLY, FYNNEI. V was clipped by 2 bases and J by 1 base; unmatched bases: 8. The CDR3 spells CASSEWGASGSYEQYF. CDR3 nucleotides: TGTGCCAGCAGTGAATGGGGAGCTAGCGGTTCCTACGAGCAGTACTTC.

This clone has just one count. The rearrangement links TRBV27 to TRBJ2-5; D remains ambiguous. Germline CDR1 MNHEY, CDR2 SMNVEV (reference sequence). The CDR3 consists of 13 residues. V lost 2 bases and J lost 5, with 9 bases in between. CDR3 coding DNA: TGTGCCAGCAGTTTAAGACTTCGGGAGACCCAGTACTTC. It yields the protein CASSLRLRETQYF.

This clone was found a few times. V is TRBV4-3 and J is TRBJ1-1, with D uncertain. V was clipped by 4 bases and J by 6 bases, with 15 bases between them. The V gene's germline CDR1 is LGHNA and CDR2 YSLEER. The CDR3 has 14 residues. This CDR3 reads CASSRGRGGAEAFF. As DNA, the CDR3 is TGCGCCAGCAGCCGAGGACGGGGTGGCGCTGAAGCTTTCTTT.

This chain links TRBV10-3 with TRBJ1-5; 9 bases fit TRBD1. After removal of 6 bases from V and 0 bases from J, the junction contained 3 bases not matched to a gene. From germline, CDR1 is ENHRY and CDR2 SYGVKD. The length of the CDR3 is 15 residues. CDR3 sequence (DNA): TGTGCCATCAGACAGGGGGCAAATAGCAATCAGCCCCAGCATTTT. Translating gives CAIRQGANSNQPQHF.

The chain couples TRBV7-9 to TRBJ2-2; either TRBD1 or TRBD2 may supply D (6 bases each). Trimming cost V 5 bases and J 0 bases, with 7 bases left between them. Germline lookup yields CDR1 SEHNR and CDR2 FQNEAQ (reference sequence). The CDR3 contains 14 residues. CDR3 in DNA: TGTGCCAGCAGCAGGGGGGCGAACACCGGGGAGCTGTTTTTT. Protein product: CASSRGANTGELFF. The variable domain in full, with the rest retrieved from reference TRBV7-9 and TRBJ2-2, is DTGVSQNPRHKITKRGQNVTFRCDPISEHNRLYWYRQTLGQGPEFLTYFQNEAQLEKSRLLSDRFSAERPKGSFSTLEIQRTEQGDSAMYLCASSRGANTGELFFGEGSRLTVL.

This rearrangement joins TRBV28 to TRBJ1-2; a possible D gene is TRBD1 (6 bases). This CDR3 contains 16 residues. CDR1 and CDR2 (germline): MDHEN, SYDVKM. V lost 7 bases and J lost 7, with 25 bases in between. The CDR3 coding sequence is TGTGCCAGCACCGGACAGTCCCCCGCCGGGGGCCTTGGCTACACCTTC. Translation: CASTGQSPAGGLGYTF.

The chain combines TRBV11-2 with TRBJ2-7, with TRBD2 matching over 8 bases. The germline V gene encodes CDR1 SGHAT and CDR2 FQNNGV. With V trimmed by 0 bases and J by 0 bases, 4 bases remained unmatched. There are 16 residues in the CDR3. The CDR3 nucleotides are TGTGCCAGCAGCTTAGATACGAGCGGGAGCTCCTACGAGCAGTACTTC. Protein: CASSLDTSGSSYEQYF.

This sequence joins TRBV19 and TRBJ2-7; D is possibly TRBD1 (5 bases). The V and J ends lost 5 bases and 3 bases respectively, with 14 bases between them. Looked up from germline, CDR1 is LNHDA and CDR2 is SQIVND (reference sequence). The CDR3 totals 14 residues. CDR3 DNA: TGTGCCAGTAGTGTTAGACAGACCAGCTACGAGCAGTACTTC. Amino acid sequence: CASSVRQTSYEQYF.

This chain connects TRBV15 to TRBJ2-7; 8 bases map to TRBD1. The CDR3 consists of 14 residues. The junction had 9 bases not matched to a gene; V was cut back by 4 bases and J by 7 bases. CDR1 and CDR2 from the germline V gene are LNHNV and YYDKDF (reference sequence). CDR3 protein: CATSITGTGREQYF. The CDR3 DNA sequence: TGTGCCACCAGCATAACCGGGACAGGTAGAGAGCAGTACTTC.

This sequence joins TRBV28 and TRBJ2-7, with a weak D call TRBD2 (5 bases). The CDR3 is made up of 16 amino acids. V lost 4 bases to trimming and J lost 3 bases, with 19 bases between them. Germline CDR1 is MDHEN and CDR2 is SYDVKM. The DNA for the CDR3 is TGTGCCAGCAGTTCGCGTGGAGGATCCCTTAACTACGAGCAGTACTTC. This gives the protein CASSSRGGSLNYEQYF.

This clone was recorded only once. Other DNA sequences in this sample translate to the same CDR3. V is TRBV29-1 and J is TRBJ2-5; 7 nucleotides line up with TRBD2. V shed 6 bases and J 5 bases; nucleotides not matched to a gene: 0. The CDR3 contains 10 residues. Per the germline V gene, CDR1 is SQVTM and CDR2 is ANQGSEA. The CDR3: CSVGGETQYF. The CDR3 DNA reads TGCAGCGTGGGGGGGGAGACCCAGTACTTC.

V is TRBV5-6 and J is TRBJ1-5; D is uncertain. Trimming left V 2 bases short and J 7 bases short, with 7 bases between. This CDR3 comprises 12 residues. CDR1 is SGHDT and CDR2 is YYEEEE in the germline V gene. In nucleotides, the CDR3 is TGTGCCAGCAGCTTAGGTGAACAGCCCCAGCATTTT. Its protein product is CASSLGEQPQHF.

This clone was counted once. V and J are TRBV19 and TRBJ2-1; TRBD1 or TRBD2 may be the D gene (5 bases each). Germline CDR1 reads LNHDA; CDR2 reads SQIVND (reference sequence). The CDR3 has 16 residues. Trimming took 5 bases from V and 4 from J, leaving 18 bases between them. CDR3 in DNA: TGTGCCAGTAGTCGCAGCCGGGGCCCGGTATACAATGAGCAGTTCTTC. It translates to CASSRSRGPVYNEQFF.

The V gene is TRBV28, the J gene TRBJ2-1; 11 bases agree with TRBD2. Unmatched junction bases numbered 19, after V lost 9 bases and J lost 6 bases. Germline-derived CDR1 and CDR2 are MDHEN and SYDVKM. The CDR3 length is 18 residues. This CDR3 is CASRKLRLAGRWGNEQFF. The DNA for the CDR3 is TGTGCCAGTAGAAAATTGCGACTAGCGGGAAGGTGGGGCAATGAGCAGTTCTTC.

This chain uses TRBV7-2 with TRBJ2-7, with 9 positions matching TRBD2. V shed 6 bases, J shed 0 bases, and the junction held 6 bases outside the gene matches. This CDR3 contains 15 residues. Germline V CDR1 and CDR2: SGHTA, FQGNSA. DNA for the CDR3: TGTGCCAGCAGATATGGAGCGGGAGGCTCCTACGAGCAGTACTTC. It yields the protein CASRYGAGGSYEQYF.